This entry lists 15 T cell receptor beta chains sequenced from one sample in a study of T cell changes during pregnancy in multiple sclerosis. Sequencing was performed with immunoSEQ multiplex PCR; in TCRdb, only in-frame clones are kept and a portion is missing. Here the sample spans some 85,000 clones, 85% to 95% being singletons. This specimen was peripheral blood, taken in the second trimester of pregnancy. The receptors originated from a female donor in good health, enrolled as a control in a pregnancy study.

V gene TRBV19 combines with J gene TRBJ2-1; TRBD1 matches at 8 bases. In germline, CDR1 is LNHDA, CDR2 SQIVND (reference sequence). CDR3 length: 16 amino acids. The V gene end was trimmed by 4 bases and the J gene end by 5 bases; junction bases not matched to a gene: 10. The CDR3 DNA sequence: TGTGCCAGTAGTAACATCCGGGACAGGTCAAACAATGAGCAGTTCTTC. Its protein product is CASSNIRDRSNNEQFF.

The sample holds one count of this clone. The chain joins TRBV6-1 to TRBJ2-3; TRBD2 might be the D (6 bases). The germline V gene encodes CDR1 MNHNS and CDR2 SASEGT. The V and J ends lost 8 bases and 1 base respectively, with 10 bases between them. The CDR3 is made up of 13 amino acids. The DNA of the CDR3 is TGTGCCAGCGGCAGGGAGGGCACAGATACGCAGTATTTT. Protein product: CASGREGTDTQYF.

There are a few counts of this clone. The chain combines TRBV19 with TRBJ2-2; 7 bases are a match to TRBD1. The germline gives CDR1 LNHDA, CDR2 SQIVND (reference sequence). The CDR3 loop spans 14 amino acids. V lost 6 bases and J lost 5; bases outside the gene matches: 6. The CDR3 here is CASRGGMWTGELFF. The CDR3 bases are TGTGCCAGTAGAGGGGGCATGTGGACCGGGGAGCTGTTTTTT.

This chain links TRBV5-1 with TRBJ1-3; D is uncertain. The CDR3 has 14 residues. Trimming pared 7 bases from V and 0 bases from J, leaving 11 bases between. The V gene's germline CDR1 is SGHRS and CDR2 YFSETQ. This chain's CDR3 is CASSGGPSGNTIYF. The CDR3 nucleotides are TGCGCCAGCTCCGGAGGGCCCTCTGGAAACACCATATATTTT.

This chain links TRBV2 with TRBJ2-7; D is ambiguous. The CDR3 covers 13 residues. Looked up from germline, CDR1 is SNHLY and CDR2 is FYNNEI. V was clipped by 6 bases and J by 3 bases, with 12 bases between them. CDR3 DNA: TGTGCCAGCAGAGTTACAGAAAACTACGAGCAGTACTTC. It encodes CASRVTENYEQYF.

The chain has TRBV7-3 and TRBJ2-3, with a possible D match to TRBD2 (5 bases). Germline V gene lookup returns CDR1 SGHTA and CDR2 FQGTGA. V lost 5 bases, J lost 6 bases, and 9 bases lay in between. The CDR3 spans 12 residues. The CDR3 here is CASSATSDTQYF. For the CDR3, the DNA is TGTGCCAGCAGCGCCACTAGTGATACGCAGTATTTT.

The chain employs TRBV4-3 and TRBJ2-1; 9 bases line up with TRBD2. CDR3 size: 19 residues. J gave up 0 bases and V 0 bases, and 9 bases lay outside the gene matches. Germline loops: CDR1 LGHNA, CDR2 YSLEER. In DNA, the CDR3 is TGCGCCAGCAGCCAAGATCTTGGCGGGGGGGCGAGCTCCTACAATGAGCAGTTCTTC. Amino acid sequence: CASSQDLGGGASSYNEQFF.

The J gene is TRBJ1-5, the V gene TRBV19, with D perhaps matching TRBD1 (6 bases). Trimming shortened V by 0 bases and J by 5 bases, and 17 bases separated the two germline ends. CDR1 is LNHDA, CDR2 SQIVND, per germline (reference sequence). The CDR3 has 17 residues. The CDR3 loop reads CASSIDRGTYGDQPQHF. The CDR3, as DNA: TGTGCCAGTAGTATAGACAGGGGCACTTATGGGGATCAGCCCCAGCATTTT.

This chain joins TRBV7-9 and TRBJ2-2, with D tentatively TRBD2 (5 bases). The CDR3 contains 12 residues. The germline CDR1 and CDR2 sequences are SEHNR and FQNEAQ (reference sequence). V was cut by 3 bases and J by 7 bases, with 6 bases left in between. The CDR3 nucleotides are TGTGCCAGCAGCTTTGAGGGCGGGGAGCTGTTTTTT. Translated, it gives CASSFEGGELFF.

This chain joins TRBV6-5 and TRBJ2-7; possible D gene TRBD2, 6 bases. The CDR3 loop spans 14 amino acids. V was shortened by 6 bases and J by 0 bases, with 12 bases between the two germline ends. Germline V gene data show CDR1 as MNHEY and CDR2 as SVGAGI. CDR3 in DNA: TGTGCCAGCAGCCGGGACTGGAACTCCTACGAGCAGTACTTC. As protein: CASSRDWNSYEQYF.

This sequence joins TRBV5-4 and TRBJ2-7; weak D call: TRBD1 (5 bases). This CDR3 has 14 residues. Per germline, CDR1 SGHNT and CDR2 YYREEE (reference sequence). Trimming shortened V by 0 bases and J by 6 bases, and 13 bases separated the two germline ends. CDR3 region: CASSLGGGSLEQYF. As DNA, the CDR3 is TGTGCCAGCAGCTTGGGGGGCGGCAGTCTCGAGCAGTACTTC.

The chain has TRBV29-1 and TRBJ1-2; D remains unclear. The CDR3 is made up of 14 amino acids. Germline V gene lookup returns CDR1 SQVTM and CDR2 ANQGSEA. V was pared by 7 bases and J by 5 bases, with 20 bases between. The CDR3 protein is CSAGPVETHYGYTF. DNA for the CDR3: TGCAGCGCTGGGCCGGTTGAGACGCATTATGGCTACACCTTC.

This chain connects TRBV11-3 to TRBJ1-2; possible D gene TRBD1, 6 bases. This CDR3 has 15 amino acids. V dropped 5 bases and J dropped 9 bases, with 22 bases sitting between them. Germline CDR1 SGHNT, CDR2 YENEEA. The DNA for the CDR3 is TGTGCCAGCAGCCAGAGCAACAGGGATCTCCTTCGCTACACCTTC. Its protein is CASSQSNRDLLRYTF.

The genes are TRBV2 and TRBJ1-1; D possibly corresponds to TRBD1 (6 bases). The CDR3 sequence is 13 residues long. CDR1 is SNHLY, CDR2 FYNNEI, per germline. Trimming stripped 6 bases from V and 0 bases from J, with 8 bases between. The CDR3 sequence: CASREGVNTEAFF. DNA for the CDR3: TGTGCCAGCAGAGAGGGGGTGAACACTGAAGCTTTCTTT.

The chain joins TRBV12-5 to TRBJ2-7; no firm D call. Germline values: CDR1 LGHNT, CDR2 FRNRAP. The V gene lost 5 bases and the J gene lost 4 bases, with 6 bases spanning the gap. This CDR3 has 11 residues. The CDR3, as DNA: TGTGCTAGTGGTCCCCCTTACGAGCAGTACTTC. Encoded protein: CASGPPYEQYF.